These 14 T cell receptor beta chains originate from one sample sequenced in a study of T cells in Graves' hyperthyroidism and ophthalmopathy. Researchers took RNA transcripts and amplified the TCR beta CDR3 regions from them. The TCR CDR3 was amplified in a first-round RT-PCR using the HTBI primer set. Each CDR3 protein gets one entry after TCRdb re-called the multiplex PCR reads with MiXCR. The sample includes fewer than 700,000 distinct CDR3 sequences, 17% of them seen just once. Sequenced material: blood. These receptors originate from a woman between 18 and 30 years old with Graves' ophthalmopathy.

A note on this clonotype: A read error may be the cause here, since a much bigger clone is one base away. V gene TRBV3-1 combines with J gene TRBJ1-1, with a weak D call TRBD1 (6 bases). Germline assignment: CDR1 LGHDT and CDR2 YNNKEL (reference sequence). The CDR3 has 15 amino acids. The DNA for the CDR3 is TGTGCCGGCAGCCAACCGGACAGTTGGGGAACTGAAGCTTTCTTT. Translated, it gives CAGSQPDSWGTEAFF.

This clonotype has a count of ten or more. The genes are TRBV28 and TRBJ2-1; D remains ambiguous. Germline loops: CDR1 MDHEN, CDR2 SYDVKM. The CDR3 runs 15 residues. Deletions cut 2 bases from V and 0 bases from J, with 8 bases between. DNA for the CDR3: TGTGCCAGCAGTTTAACCCATAGCTCCTACAATGAGCAGTTCTTC. Translation gives CASSLTHSSYNEQFF.

This clonotype was picked up many times. The chain uses TRBV11-2 and TRBJ2-3, with 7 bases aligning to TRBD1. With 5 bases clipped from V and 2 bases from J, the junction kept 10 bases outside the gene matches. This CDR3 region has 16 residues. Per the germline V gene, CDR1 is SGHAT and CDR2 is FQNNGV. The chain's CDR3 is CASSENRGPATDTQYF. The CDR3 DNA sequence: TGTGCCAGCAGCGAAAACAGGGGCCCGGCCACAGATACGCAGTATTTT.

The CDR3 is CASSYLSLPGQGTADTQYF. The DNA of the CDR3 is TGCGCCAGCAGCTATTTATCGCTTCCGGGACAGGGAACGGCAGATACGCAGTATTTT. The rearrangement links TRBV4-1 to TRBJ2-3; 9 nucleotides align to TRBD1. This CDR3 is built from 19 residues. V shed 5 bases, J shed 4 bases, and the junction held 19 bases outside the gene matches. CDR1 and CDR2 (germline): MGHRA, YSYEKL.

J is TRBJ1-2 and V is TRBV27, with D tentatively TRBD1 (5 bases). The CDR3 runs 14 residues. The germline V gene encodes CDR1 MNHEY and CDR2 SMNVEV (reference sequence). V lost 1 base to trimming and J lost 6 bases, with 12 bases between them. CDR3 DNA: TGTGCCAGCAGTTTATATAGGGGTTTTAATGGCTACACCTTC. This gives the protein CASSLYRGFNGYTF.

J is TRBJ1-3 and V is TRBV11-2; a possible D gene is TRBD1 (6 bases). Germline assignment: CDR1 SGHAT and CDR2 FQNNGV. The germline V and J ends were trimmed by 2 bases and 2 bases, with 19 bases remaining between them. The length of the CDR3 is 18 residues. DNA of the CDR3: TGTGCCAGCAGCTTATCACAGGGTTCGGGTGGACCTGGAAACACCATATATTTT. Translation: CASSLSQGSGGPGNTIYF. The variable domain in full, completed from reference TRBV11-2 and TRBJ1-3, reads EAGVAQSPRYKIIEKRQSVAFWCNPISGHATLYWYQQILGQGPKLLIQFQNNGVVDDSQLPKDRFSAERLKGVDSTLKIQPAKLEDSAVYLCASSLSQGSGGPGNTIYFGEGSWLTVV.

The chain recombines TRBV19 with TRBJ1-5, with 7 bases aligning to TRBD1. Germline V gives CDR1 LNHDA, CDR2 SQIVND (reference sequence). The V gene end was trimmed by 1 base and the J gene end by 6 bases; junction bases not matched to a gene: 6. The CDR3 covers 15 residues. In DNA, the CDR3 is TGTGCCAGTAGTATAGGGGACAGCCGGAGTCAGCCCCAGCATTTT. This gives the protein CASSIGDSRSQPQHF.

This clonotype showed up many times. This rearrangement joins TRBV24-1 to TRBJ2-3; D is perhaps TRBD2 (5 bases). Trimming cost V 3 bases and J 0 bases, with 15 bases left between them. CDR3 length: 17 amino acids. CDR1 KGHDR and CDR2 SFDVKD come from the germline V gene. The CDR3 DNA reads TGTGCCACCAGTGATGCCCGCCGGACGGGGAGCACAGATACGCAGTATTTT. Amino acids: CATSDARRTGSTDTQYF.

The chain recombines TRBV9 with TRBJ1-1; TRBD1 might be the D (5 bases). V lost 4 bases and J 1 base, leaving 14 bases between the germline ends. This CDR3 contains 15 residues. In germline, CDR1 is SGDLS, CDR2 YYNGEE. The CDR3, as DNA: TGTGCCAGCAGCCCACCGGGACGGACGAACACTGAAGCTTTCTTT. Its protein is CASSPPGRTNTEAFF.

The V gene is TRBV20-1, the J gene TRBJ2-1, with 9 positions matching TRBD1. Per germline, CDR1 DFQATT and CDR2 SNEGSKA (reference sequence). Trimming removed 6 bases from V and 7 bases from J; junction bases left unmatched: 10. This CDR3 spans 14 amino acids. The CDR3, as DNA: TGCAGTGCCACCGGGACAGGGTTTGTGAATGAGCAGTTCTTC. The encoded protein is CSATGTGFVNEQFF.

This clonotype was recorded at least ten times. CDR3 sequence reads: CASSDRDRPNNEQFF. The CDR3, as DNA: TGTGCCAGCAGCGACCGGGACAGGCCAAACAATGAGCAGTTCTTC. The rearrangement joins TRBV11-3 to TRBJ2-1; TRBD1 agrees at 8 bases. The CDR3 runs to 15 residues. Trimming cost V 5 bases and J 5 bases; bases outside gene matches: 8. Germline V gene sequence: CDR1 SGHNT, CDR2 YENEEA.

The DNA of the CDR3 is TGTGCCAGCCGAGAACAGTACAATGAGCAGTTCTTC. This translates into CASREQYNEQFF. This rearrangement joins TRBV6-1 to TRBJ2-1; no reliable D call. CDR3 length: 12 amino acids. The V gene's germline CDR1 is MNHNS and CDR2 SASEGT. Trimming removed 8 bases from V and 4 bases from J, with 9 bases in between.

This clonotype was recorded a few times. The chain links TRBV4-1 to TRBJ1-2; D not resolved. Germline CDR1 is MGHRA and CDR2 is YSYEKL. With 3 bases removed from V and 3 bases from J, the gap between germline ends came to 23 bases. CDR3 length: 18 residues. The CDR3 DNA reads TGCGCCAGCAGCCAGGCTCTCTCTGCCGCTGGTAAGGACTATGGCTACACCTTC. Translating it yields CASSQALSAAGKDYGYTF.

This clonotype came up a few times. The chain uses TRBV30 and TRBJ2-7; TRBD1 matches 9 bases. This CDR3 comprises 13 residues. Germline values: CDR1 GTSNPN, CDR2 SVGIG (reference sequence). Trimming took 1 base from V and 6 from J; bases not matched to a gene: 4. DNA for the CDR3: TGTGCCTGGAGTGAAGGACAGGGGATCGAGCAGTACTTC. This encodes CAWSEGQGIEQYF.